Below, one TCR beta chain is given with its context. What it recognizes is unknown. The germline CDR1 and CDR2 sequences are MDHEN and SYDVKM. This CDR3 is 15 amino acids long. Trimming at V came to 3 bases and at J to 6 bases, leaving 10 bases not matched to a gene. The sample originates from a study of cytomegalovirus exposure and HLA in healthy donors. Across the study: The 95 to 150 validation repertoires used a platform that matched the one used for the roughly 700 first-cohort repertoires, as a later analysis reported. General study points: The study flagged around 150 TCR beta chains as cytomegalovirus-associated.

Sequencing was performed with immunoSEQ multiplex PCR; in TCRdb, only in-frame clones are kept and a portion is missing. Among about 140,000 clones listed, roughly 81% were seen once. The donors formed part of the roughly 120-subject validation cohort, distinct from the roughly 600-subject first cohort. The sequencing sample was made of PBMCs. The origin of this receptor is a woman in her 30s in good health and CMV-seronegative. This chain connects TRBV28 to TRBJ1-2; 7 bases match TRBD1. The CDR3 nucleotides are TGTGCCAGCAGTTTGCCACGACAGGGATTAGATGGCTACACCTTC. This codes for CASSLPRQGLDGYTF.